Here is one T cell receptor beta chain with its context. The data derive from a study of blood T cells in healthy people across ages. With V trimmed by 6 bases and J by 4 bases, 3 bases remained unmatched. Germline assignment: CDR1 SGDLS and CDR2 YYNGEE. CDR3 size: 14 residues. PBMCs, at least 7 million per sample, were isolated. For the second PCR, which ran for roughly 7 to 11 cycles, a sample-barcoded 5' primer and a J-beta primer mix were used. Every molecule of cDNA carried a tag from a template-switch adaptor with 12 random nucleotides. The yield of each sample was at least 2.5 million CDR3-containing paired-end reads. TCRdb reprocessed the 5' RACE reads with MiXCR, giving one entry per CDR3 protein. This table holds 890,000 or so distinct CDR3 sequences, around two thirds found once.

The origin of this receptor is a young man in good health. This chain links TRBV9 with TRBJ2-1; 11 bases map to TRBD2. Sequencing input: blood. CDR3 in DNA: TGTGCCAGCACCAGGACTAGCGGGTACAATGAGCAGTTCTTC. It codes for CASTRTSGYNEQFF.